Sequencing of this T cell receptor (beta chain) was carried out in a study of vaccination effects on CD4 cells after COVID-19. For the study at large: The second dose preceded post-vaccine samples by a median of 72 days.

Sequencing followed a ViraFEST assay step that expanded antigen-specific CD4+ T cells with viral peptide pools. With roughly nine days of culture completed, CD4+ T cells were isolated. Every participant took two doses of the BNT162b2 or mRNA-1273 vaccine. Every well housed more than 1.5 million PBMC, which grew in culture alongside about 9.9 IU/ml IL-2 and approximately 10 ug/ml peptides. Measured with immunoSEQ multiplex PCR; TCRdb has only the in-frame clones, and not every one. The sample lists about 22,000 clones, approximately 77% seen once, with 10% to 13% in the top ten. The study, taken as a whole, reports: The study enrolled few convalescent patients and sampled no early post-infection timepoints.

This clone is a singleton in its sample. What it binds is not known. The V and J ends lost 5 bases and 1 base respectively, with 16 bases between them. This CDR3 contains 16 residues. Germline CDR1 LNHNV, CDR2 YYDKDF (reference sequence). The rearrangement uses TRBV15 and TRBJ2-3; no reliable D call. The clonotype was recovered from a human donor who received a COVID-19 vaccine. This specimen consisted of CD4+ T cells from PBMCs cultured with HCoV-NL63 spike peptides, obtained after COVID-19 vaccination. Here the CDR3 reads CATSSRTLGGTDTQYF. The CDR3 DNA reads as TGTGCCACCAGCTCAAGAACCTTGGGTGGCACAGATACGCAGTATTTT.